Sequencing of this T cell receptor beta chain was carried out in a study of human T cells and chemical hapten exposure. On the study more broadly: Largely, small differences in pooled library volume made per-sample TCR yields vary. Study-wide results and caveats: TCRs above 1 in 1000 frequency did not change with DPC sensitization.

This clonotype was observed a handful of times. The antigen remains unidentified. Total RNA came from unfractionated whole blood. Trimming took off 1 base at V and 3 bases at J, with 10 bases between the two ends. This CDR3 has 14 residues. Germline values: CDR1 SGHTA, CDR2 FQGNSA. As the library was built, unique molecular identifiers were attached to individual cDNA molecules. As handled by the study authors: The number of TCRs in each sample had a median of about 96,000 and spanned about 20,000 to 690,600. MiXCR, applied by TCRdb to the 5' RACE reads, yields one record per CDR3 protein. TCRdb, rather than the study authors, made the V and J calls. The sample shows about 81,000 distinct CDR3 sequences, approximately 15% of them seen only once.

The clonotype comes from a female donor in good health. The chain recombines TRBV7-2 with TRBJ2-7, with D perhaps TRBD1 or TRBD2 (5 bases each). The CDR3 sequence: CASSLERGGYEQYF. Here the CDR3 DNA reads TGTGCCAGCAGCTTAGAGAGGGGCGGCTACGAGCAGTACTTC.